The clone carrying this T cell receptor beta chain has a single count. Its antigen is not known. This sample was included in a study of radiotherapy plus CTLA-4 blockade in lung cancer. Findings of the study overall: Blood-borne expansion of tumor-derived TCR clones followed radiotherapy plus ipilimumab.

The assay was immunoSEQ multiplex PCR, and TCRdb's table has in-frame clones only and misses some. The data show approximately 85,000 clones, with approximately 84% seen just once and about 2% held by the top ten. The specimen comprised peripheral blood, sampled from a patient treated with radiotherapy plus ipilimumab. This receptor was obtained from a human donor with non-small cell lung cancer who had a partial response to radiotherapy plus ipilimumab.

CDR3 in DNA: TGTGCCAGCAGTCTAAAACAGGGCAGGGGCTATGGCTACACCTTC. This translates into CASSLKQGRGYGYTF. The chain joins TRBV28 to TRBJ1-2; possible D gene TRBD1, 6 bases. Trimming pared 5 bases from V and 4 bases from J, leaving 17 bases between. Per the germline V gene, CDR1 is MDHEN and CDR2 is SYDVKM. The CDR3 loop spans 15 amino acids.